This TCR beta chain comes out of a study of blood T cell repertoires in COVID-19. Looking at the study overall: Nucleic acid was either cDNA or gDNA, and it came from T cells, B-cell-depleted T cells, or PBMCs.

This CDR3 has 16 amino acids. Germline V CDR1 and CDR2: LNHNV, YYDKDF (reference sequence). Losses at the gene ends were 3 bases for V and 6 bases for J; bases not matched to a gene: 7. In the study's own analysis: Cell counts per sample came from amplifying reference gene primers. Some clones are missing from TCRdb's copy, which holds only in-frame ones; the method was immunoSEQ multiplex PCR. V and J calls and clone size follow that table, whereas D and trimming were derived from the DNA. The data contain around 380,000 clones, 70% to 85% of them singletons. This sequence was found in a human donor with acute or convalescent COVID-19. The donor label of this sample is uncertain. Sequenced: peripheral blood. The J gene is TRBJ1-6, the V gene TRBV15, with 8 bases matching TRBD1. The CDR3 bases are TGTGCCACCAGCAGGGGAAGGACAGGGAGTAATTCACCCCTCCACTTT. Its protein is CATSRGRTGSNSPLHF.